A selection of T cell receptor beta chains follows, all from one sample in a study of beta chain features in type 1 diabetes. Sequencing used immunoSEQ multiplex PCR; TCRdb keeps in-frame clones, though not all of them. The top ten clones hold less than 0.025% of a sample with approximately 730,000 clones, roughly an eighth of them seen once. Sequencing used naive CD4+ T cells from blood. The receptors derive from a man younger than 30 with type 1 diabetes. The CDR3 runs from the conserved cysteine through the conserved F or W. The order of the fields is CDR3 length, V gene, clone size, J gene, CDR3 protein. Expanded clones are given a class, and other clones once, few, many or no size at all.

14,TRBV7-3,few,TRBJ2-1,CASSPIGGDNEQFF
17,TRBV4-1,few,TRBJ1-5,CASSQVVGGLSNQPQHF
12,TRBV30,few,TRBJ2-2,CAWGSRTGELFF
13,TRBV30,.,TRBJ1-1,CAWSRTGDTEAFF
12,TRBV6-1,.,TRBJ1-2,CASTGVPRGYTF
13,TRBV5-6,.,TRBJ1-2,CASSLLDDYGYTF
16,TRBV7-6,.,TRBJ2-6,CASSPRGHGESNVLTF
14,TRBV4-1,.,TRBJ1-1,CASSQDTGNTEAFF
15,TRBV6-6,.,TRBJ2-5,CASSYARQGTETQYF
14,TRBV18,.,TRBJ1-2,CASSSVTGSHGYTF
14,TRBV9,few,TRBJ2-1,CASSVEVVATEQFF
14,TRBV6-6,.,TRBJ1-3,CASRQGTSGNTIYF
16,TRBV25-1,.,TRBJ1-4,CASSPLAWRTNEKLFF
16,TRBV7-2,.,TRBJ2-2,CASSFLTTRDTGELFF
13,TRBV13,few,TRBJ2-5,CASSLRQQETQYF